The rows below give T cell receptor beta chains drawn from one sample of a study of blood T cell repertoires in COVID-19. Using immunoSEQ multiplex PCR, the repertoire was profiled, and TCRdb retains in-frame clones only, with some absent. Of around 250,000 clones in the sample, 85% to 90% were seen once. The sample was PBMCs or T cells enriched from blood (not recorded which). These receptors were collected from a man aged 18 to 29 who had recovered from COVID-19. Both conserved end residues are part of each CDR3. A D gene is named only where the DNA matches it firmly.

CASREITGTRARLESTDTQYF	TRBJ2-3	TRBV28	21	TRBD2
CASSLGHRGATEAFF	TRBJ1-1	TRBV28	15	TRBD1
CASSIRQGEGNQPQHF	TRBJ1-5	TRBV10-1	16	TRBD1
CASSDRGRANYGYTF	TRBJ1-2	TRBV10-2	15	TRBD1
CASRTVNTGELFF	TRBJ2-2	TRBV30	13	.
CASSPGRGNEQYF	TRBJ2-7	TRBV18	13	.
CASSYSGRDYGNTIYF	TRBJ1-3	TRBV21-1	16	.
CASRKTGLDEQFF	TRBJ2-1	TRBV2	13	TRBD1
CASSKVPSGQQETQYF	TRBJ2-5	TRBV21-1	16	.
CASSFGQAEKEKLFF	TRBJ1-4	TRBV5-1	15	TRBD1
CASSARLAGLTGELFF	TRBJ2-2	TRBV7-9	16	TRBD2
CASSQGLASNEQFF	TRBJ2-1	TRBV4-2	14	.
CASSKGTAYGYTF	TRBJ1-2	TRBV18	13	TRBD1
CATSRDFAGGRYGYTF	TRBJ1-2	TRBV15	16	TRBD1
CAWSPQDLQGWKQFF	TRBJ2-1	TRBV30	15	.
CASTDGPYGYTF	TRBJ1-2	TRBV7-9	12	.
CASATIQGAYTEAFF	TRBJ1-1	TRBV28	15	TRBD1
CASSSTLGVWGDTQYF	TRBJ2-3	TRBV6-5	16	.
CATLGQGKGNEQFF	TRBJ2-1	TRBV19	14	TRBD1
CASSLESGLFGYTF	TRBJ1-2	TRBV7-6	14	.
CASSRDTVNTEAFF	TRBJ1-1	TRBV3-1/TRBV3-2	14	.
CATGNSYNEQFF	TRBJ2-1	TRBV10-1	12	.
CASSYRAGGYNEQFF	TRBJ2-1	TRBV6-5	15	TRBD2
CASSPRTSGRAIDEQFF	TRBJ2-1	TRBV19	17	TRBD2
CASSGMTFGSVNEQFF	TRBJ2-1	TRBV14	16	.
CASSTNRALAFF	TRBJ1-1	TRBV12-3/TRBV12-4	12	.
CASSPPRDSRLYGYTF	TRBJ1-2	TRBV6-6	16	TRBD1
CASSINMGQNLQPQHF	TRBJ1-5	TRBV19	16	.
CASSPGTSGYEQYF	TRBJ2-7	TRBV7-9	14	TRBD2
CASSQVMGQGAVYF	TRBJ2-7	TRBV4-1	14	TRBD1
CASSLVQGLGTEAFF	TRBJ1-1	TRBV11-3	15	.
CASSQFEGVWETQYF	TRBJ2-5	TRBV4-1	15	.
CASSPFLGASSYNEQFF	TRBJ2-1	TRBV19	17	.
CASSFQAGTRETQYF	TRBJ2-5	TRBV7-9	15	TRBD2
CASSQESQRGANTGELFF	TRBJ2-2	TRBV4-2	18	TRBD2
CASSGWSTGVENIQYF	TRBJ2-4	TRBV25-1	16	TRBD1
CASSLDMRGRNEQFF	TRBJ2-1	TRBV11-3	15	TRBD1
CAVVDYNEQFF	TRBJ2-1	TRBV7-9	11	.
CASSIEGPGGYTF	TRBJ1-2	TRBV19	13	.
CASSIPPSSGANVLTF	TRBJ2-6	TRBV19	16	.
CASNGRSFTEAFF	TRBJ1-1	TRBV6-5	13	.
CASSPWGQTNTEAFF	TRBJ1-1	TRBV6-5	15	.
CASSFTGGEKLFF	TRBJ1-4	TRBV5-6	13	TRBD1
CATSDYAGGNNNEQFF	TRBJ2-1	TRBV24-1	16	TRBD2
CAGGRLNTEAFF	TRBJ1-1	TRBV2	12	TRBD1
CASSTWTSGSSYEQYF	TRBJ2-7	TRBV11-2	16	TRBD2
CASSPPGRGNTEAFF	TRBJ1-1	TRBV18	15	.
CATSDAGADYGYTF	TRBJ1-2	TRBV24-1	14	.
CASSPRLDHSYNEQFF	TRBJ2-1	TRBV27	16	.
CASRGGLATYNEQFF	TRBJ2-1	TRBV6-5	15	TRBD2
CASSYIIPTSIWEQFF	TRBJ2-1	TRBV6-5	16	TRBD2